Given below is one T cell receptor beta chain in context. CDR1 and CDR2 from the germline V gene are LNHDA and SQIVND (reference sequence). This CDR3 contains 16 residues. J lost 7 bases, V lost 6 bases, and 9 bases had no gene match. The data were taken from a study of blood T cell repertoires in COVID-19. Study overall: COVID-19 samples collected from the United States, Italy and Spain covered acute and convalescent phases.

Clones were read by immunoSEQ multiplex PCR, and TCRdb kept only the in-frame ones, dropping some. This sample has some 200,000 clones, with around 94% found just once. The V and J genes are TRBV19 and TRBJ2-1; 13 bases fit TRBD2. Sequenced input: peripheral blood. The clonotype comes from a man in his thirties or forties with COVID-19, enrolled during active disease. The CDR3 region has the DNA TGTGCCAGTAGCGAGGGGGGACTAGCGGGGAGTAATGAGCAGTTCTTC. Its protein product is CASSEGGLAGSNEQFF.